This TCR beta chain comes out of a study of shared clonotypes between healthy human individuals. Overall study findings and caveats: Non-shared clonotypes showed lower generation probabilities than clonotypes common to all four donors.

All donors were healthy HIV-negative adults lacking recent acute infections or vaccinations. Memory CD4+ cells were the fraction left after CD45RA+ naive selection. This clone was detected only once. What it binds is unknown. The germline V gene encodes CDR1 SEHNR and CDR2 FQNEAQ (reference sequence). Trimming at V came to 2 bases and at J to 5 bases, leaving 12 bases not matched to a gene. The CDR3 is 16 amino acids. Libraries were prepared by immunoSEQ multiplex PCR; TCRdb keeps only in-frame clonotypes and omits some of them. The table includes around 1.5 million clones, 95% to 99% detected once. The source material was naive CD4+ T cells sorted from blood. Stated subset: CD45RA+ positively selected. The chain uses TRBV7-9 and TRBJ2-7, with 7 nucleotides matching TRBD1. The sequence was obtained from a man aged 25-45 years in good health. CDR3 in amino acids: CASSLFFSDRKNEQYF. In nucleotides, the CDR3 is TGTGCCAGCAGCTTATTCTTTTCGGACAGGAAAAACGAGCAGTACTTC.